What follows are 22 T cell receptor beta chains derived from one specimen sequenced in a study of cytomegalovirus exposure and HLA in healthy donors. The PCR made use of 60 Vbeta and 13 Jbeta primers. Here immunoSEQ multiplex PCR was the method, and the copy in TCRdb shows in-frame clones only, minus some. The sample contains about 190,000 clones, more than 60% of which appear only once. Specimen: PBMCs. Source of these receptors: a woman in her twenties or thirties in good health and CMV-seropositive.

J is TRBJ2-7 and V is TRBV28; D possibly corresponds to TRBD2 (6 bases). The CDR3 has 15 amino acids. From germline, CDR1 is MDHEN and CDR2 SYDVKM. The ends were cut back, 1 base at V and 3 bases at J, with 13 bases in the middle. CDR3 residues: CASSLSGGPYYEQYF. The CDR3 DNA follows: TGTGCCAGCAGTTTATCCGGGGGTCCGTACTACGAGCAGTACTTC.

The chain has TRBV7-9 and TRBJ1-2; TRBD1 agrees at 7 bases. The CDR3 length is 12 residues. V trimming: 8 bases; J trimming: 4 bases; junction bases outside the gene matches: 4. The germline CDR1 and CDR2 sequences are SEHNR and FQNEAQ (reference sequence). DNA for the CDR3: TGTGCCAGCTACAGGGGAGGCTATGGCTACACCTTC. Translating it yields CASYRGGYGYTF.

The table lists this clone with a few counts. The CDR3, as DNA: TGTGCCAGTCGAGGACAGGGGAGGGATACGCAGTATTTT. This sequence encodes CASRGQGRDTQYF. This chain links TRBV19 with TRBJ2-3, with 9 bases that match TRBD1. Germline V lookup: CDR1 LNHDA, CDR2 SQIVND (reference sequence). V trimming: 8 bases; J trimming: 6 bases; junction bases outside the gene matches: 6. There are 13 residues in the CDR3.

The rearrangement links TRBV9 to TRBJ1-4; D is unresolved. The CDR3 totals 14 residues. CDR1 is SGDLS, CDR2 YYNGEE, per germline. Trimming shortened V by 4 bases and J by 5 bases, and 12 bases separated the two germline ends. The CDR3 DNA follows: TGTGCCAGCAGCCGACGGAGTCCCAATGAAAAACTGTTTTTT. This codes for CASSRRSPNEKLFF. Filled out from reference TRBV9 and TRBJ1-4, the complete variable domain reads DSGVTQTPKHLITATGQRVTLRCSPRSGDLSVYWYQQSLDQGLQFLIQYYNGEERAKGNILERFSAQQFPDLHSELNLSSLELGDSALYFCASSRRSPNEKLFFGSGTQLSVL.

The chain uses TRBV7-9 and TRBJ1-4; tentatively, D is TRBD1 (6 bases). The V end lost 10 bases, the J end lost 6 bases, and 15 bases lay between the germline ends. From germline, CDR1 is SEHNR and CDR2 FQNEAQ (reference sequence). The CDR3 is 13 residues long. CDR3 DNA sequence: TGTGCCACCGGACAGCTAGCCCATGAAAAACTGTTTTTT. The encoded protein is CATGQLAHEKLFF.

The chain uses TRBV2 and TRBJ1-1; D call uncertain. V was shortened by 4 bases and J by 4 bases, with 13 bases between the two germline ends. The CDR3 has 14 residues. In germline, CDR1 is SNHLY, CDR2 FYNNEI. The chain's CDR3 is CASSGPMEGTEAFF. The CDR3 nucleotides read TGTGCCAGCAGTGGACCTATGGAGGGCACTGAAGCTTTCTTT.

The chain employs TRBV2 and TRBJ2-2; D may be TRBD1 (6 bases). Germline CDR1 reads SNHLY; CDR2 reads FYNNEI. V gave up 5 bases and J gave up 4 bases, with 11 bases separating them. CDR3 length equals 14 residues. CDR3 nucleotides: TGTGCCAGCAGTTGGGACAAACGCACCGGGGAGCTGTTTTTT. It codes for CASSWDKRTGELFF. Variable domain in full (rest from reference TRBV2 and TRBJ2-2): EPEVTQTPSHQVTQMGQEVILRCVPISNHLYFYWYRQILGQKVEFLVSFYNNEISEKSEIFDDQFSVERPDGSNFTLKIRSTKLEDSAMYFCASSWDKRTGELFFGEGSRLTVL.

About this clone: Other DNA variants within this sample encode the same CDR3. The rearrangement links TRBV7-2 to TRBJ2-7; D perhaps matches TRBD2 (7 bases). Germline CDR1 SGHTA, CDR2 FQGNSA. The V and J ends lost 1 base and 6 bases respectively, with 13 bases between them. This CDR3 spans 14 amino acids. CDR3 sequence: CASSLVAGEGEQYF. For the CDR3, the DNA is TGTGCCAGCAGCTTAGTGGCAGGGGAGGGCGAGCAGTACTTC.

This chain uses TRBV28 with TRBJ1-1, with unresolved D. Germline values: CDR1 MDHEN, CDR2 SYDVKM. V shed 0 bases and J shed 3 bases, with 8 bases lying between them. The CDR3 consists of 14 residues. CDR3 DNA sequence: TGTGCCAGCAGTTTATGGGCCTCCCACACTGAAGCTTTCTTT. It specifies CASSLWASHTEAFF. The variable domain in full, with the rest retrieved from reference TRBV28 and TRBJ1-1, is DVKVTQSSRYLVKRTGEKVFLECVQDMDHENMFWYRQDPGLGLRLIYFSYDVKMKEKGDIPEGYSVSREKKERFSLILESASTNQTSMYLCASSLWASHTEAFFGQGTRLTVV.

This clone was counted between two and nine times. The chain has TRBV7-2 and TRBJ2-1; 12 bases fit TRBD2. The germline CDR1 and CDR2 sequences are SGHTA and FQGNSA. Trimming took 7 bases from V and 2 from J; bases not matched to a gene: 3. This CDR3 comprises 15 residues. CDR3: CASTSSGGAYNEQFF. DNA for the CDR3: TGTGCCAGCACCTCTAGCGGGGGGGCCTACAATGAGCAGTTCTTC.

The chain combines TRBV18 with TRBJ1-1; D may be TRBD1 (5 bases). Deletions cut 6 bases from V and 1 base from J, with 18 bases between. Germline V gives CDR1 KGHSH, CDR2 LQKENI. This CDR3 region has 16 residues. The CDR3 DNA reads TGTGCCAGCTCTTCGGAAAGCCCTGACAGGAACACTGAAGCTTTCTTT. This encodes CASSSESPDRNTEAFF.

The chain has TRBV7-2 and TRBJ2-5, with TRBD2 matching over 12 bases. The J segment lost 3 bases and the V segment lost 3 bases, leaving 5 bases of the junction unmatched. CDR1 is SGHTA and CDR2 is FQGNSA in the germline V gene. The CDR3 length is 16 residues. The CDR3 protein is CASSFRTSGIEETQYF. CDR3 nucleotides: TGTGCCAGCAGCTTCCGGACTAGCGGGATTGAAGAGACCCAGTACTTC.

The chain links TRBV7-2 to TRBJ1-2; tentative D call: TRBD1 (6 bases). V dropped 5 bases and J dropped 4 bases, with 17 bases sitting between them. Germline CDR1 and CDR2: SGHTA and FQGNSA. CDR3 size: 15 residues. CDR3 sequence reads: CASSGPPQGLYGYTF. CDR3 bases: TGTGCCAGCAGCGGCCCACCACAGGGTCTCTATGGCTACACCTTC.

The V call is TRBV9, the J call TRBJ2-1; 12 bases align to TRBD2. Germline V lookup: CDR1 SGDLS, CDR2 YYNGEE. The CDR3 loop spans 14 amino acids. V lost 2 bases, J lost 6 bases, and 0 bases stayed unmatched. CDR3 amino acids: CASSVTSGGNEQFF. In DNA form, the CDR3 reads TGTGCCAGCAGCGTGACTAGCGGGGGCAATGAGCAGTTCTTC.

The chain is built from TRBV19 and TRBJ2-3; the match to TRBD1 covers 7 bases. J was trimmed by 5 bases and V by 1 base; bases with no gene match: 6. The length of the CDR3 is 15 residues. The germline CDR1 and CDR2 sequences are LNHDA and SQIVND (reference sequence). The CDR3 DNA follows: TGTGCCAGTAGTATAGCTTTTAGGGGGCTAGATACGCAGTATTTT. Amino acids: CASSIAFRGLDTQYF.

This clone appeared a single time. V gene TRBV19 combines with J gene TRBJ2-2; D might be TRBD2 (5 bases). V dropped 3 bases and J dropped 4 bases, with 15 bases sitting between them. Germline V gene lookup returns CDR1 LNHDA and CDR2 SQIVND (reference sequence). This CDR3 is built from 16 residues. The CDR3 region is CASSIGVARATGELFF. In DNA, the CDR3 is TGTGCCAGTAGTATCGGGGTAGCCCGGGCCACCGGGGAGCTGTTTTTT.

CDR3 DNA sequence: TGTGCCATCAATCTTAGTCGGGCGACAGGGGGCATCACAGATACGCAGTATTTT. It is translated as CAINLSRATGGITDTQYF. V usage is TRBV10-3 and J usage is TRBJ2-3, with 10 nucleotides matching TRBD1. The CDR3 is 18 amino acids. Germline CDR1 ENHRY, CDR2 SYGVKD. J gave up 2 bases and V 7 bases, and 15 bases lay outside the gene matches.

This clone was observed a handful of times. The chain links TRBV6-5 to TRBJ2-2, with a weak D call TRBD2 (5 bases). The CDR3 contains 14 residues. V was cut by 2 bases and J by 7 bases, with 11 bases left in between. Per germline, CDR1 MNHEY and CDR2 SVGAGI. The CDR3 protein is CASSYPEEGGELFF. DNA for the CDR3: TGTGCCAGCAGTTACCCTGAAGAGGGCGGGGAGCTGTTTTTT.

The chain employs TRBV9 and TRBJ2-2; D is unresolved. Per the germline V gene, CDR1 is SGDLS and CDR2 is YYNGEE. Trimming shortened V by 2 bases and J by 0 bases, and 8 bases separated the two germline ends. The CDR3 extends over 15 amino acids. CDR3 sequence (DNA): TGTGCCAGCAGCGTTACATCAACGAACACCGGGGAGCTGTTTTTT. Amino acids: CASSVTSTNTGELFF.

This clone was picked up one time. As DNA, the CDR3 is TGTGCCAGCAGTACCCGACAGTATAGCAATCAGCCCCAGCATTTT. Protein: CASSTRQYSNQPQHF. The rearrangement uses TRBV6-1 and TRBJ1-5, with D possibly TRBD1 on 5 matching bases. This CDR3 has 15 residues. V was cut by 5 bases and J by 0 bases, with 11 bases left in between. CDR1 and CDR2 (germline): MNHNS, SASEGT.

The V gene is TRBV6-5, the J gene TRBJ2-1; TRBD1 might be the D (5 bases). The CDR3 is made up of 13 amino acids. Trimming left V 6 bases short and J 4 bases short, with 10 bases between. Germline CDR1 MNHEY, CDR2 SVGAGI. The CDR3 nucleotides are TGTGCCAGCAGACAGGATCATTACAATGAGCAGTTCTTC. It specifies CASRQDHYNEQFF.

This clone came up a few times. The gene calls are TRBV6-5 and TRBJ2-1; the match to TRBD2 covers 12 bases. V shed 4 bases, J shed 8 bases, and the junction held 6 bases outside the gene matches. Germline CDR1 is MNHEY and CDR2 is SVGAGI. The CDR3 is 15 residues long. The CDR3 sequence: CASSWASGGADEQFF. CDR3 in DNA: TGTGCCAGCAGTTGGGCTAGCGGGGGGGCTGATGAGCAGTTCTTC.